The clone carrying this T cell receptor beta chain was found a few times. No antigen is known for it. The data originate from a study of identical twins. Study-wide results and limits: The study found weaker excess twin sharing in beta out-of-frame sequences. One should note that invariant MAIT and iNKT cells could partly confound zero-insertion analyses.

From the 5' RACE reads, TCRdb called clonotypes with MiXCR, one entry per CDR3 protein. There are roughly 710,000 distinct CDR3 sequences in the sample; less than 7% occur only once, and about 2% lies in the top ten. From germline, CDR1 is SQVTM and CDR2 ANQGSEA. This CDR3 region has 12 residues. Losses at the gene ends were 6 bases for V and 10 bases for J; bases not matched to a gene: 9. V is TRBV29-1 and J is TRBJ1-1; 9 bases are a match to TRBD1. Sequenced: naive T cells sorted from blood. The receptor's source is a man between 18 and 35 years old in good health. The CDR3 reads CSVGTGSSGAFF. The CDR3, as DNA: TGCAGCGTAGGGACAGGGAGCAGCGGAGCTTTCTTT.